This entry describes one T cell receptor beta chain. Sequencing used immunoSEQ multiplex PCR; TCRdb keeps in-frame clones, though not all of them. The top ten hold about 1.1% of the sample, which has a few hundred thousand clones, around 89% seen once. This sample is drawn from a study of blood T cell repertoires in COVID-19. Ages ranged from about 18 to 89 years, with residence in 20 to 30 US areas. Participants were placed into cohorts based on the clinical history they reported. The ends lost 1 base at V and 8 bases at J; junction bases unmatched: 5. The CDR3 extends over 14 amino acids. Germline CDR1 is SGHTA and CDR2 is FQGTGA.

This sequence was found in a woman aged 18 to 35 who had recovered from COVID-19. The specimen sequenced was PBMCs or T cells enriched from blood (not recorded which). The rearrangement links TRBV7-3 to TRBJ1-2; TRBD1 agrees at 9 bases. The CDR3 DNA reads TGTGCCAGCAGCTTAATTGGGACAGGGTCCGGCTACACCTTC. Translating it yields CASSLIGTGSGYTF.